This is a list of T cell receptor beta chains from one sample in a study of T cell changes during pregnancy in multiple sclerosis. Clones were read by immunoSEQ multiplex PCR, and TCRdb kept only the in-frame ones, dropping some. This sample yields tens of thousands of clones, of which 85% to 95% are seen a single time; about 2.5% belongs to the top ten. The sequencing used peripheral blood, collected in the third trimester of pregnancy. These receptors were collected from a female donor in good health, enrolled as a control in a pregnancy study. Both conserved end residues are part of each CDR3. D genes are given only for firm matches. Clone size appears in some rows only: once, few, many, or a class for an expanded clone.

clone_size,j_call,v_call,d_call,cdr3_nt,cdr3_aa
-,TRBJ2-2,TRBV9,-,TGTGCCAGCAGCGAAATGGGAGCGGGCACCGGGGAGCTGTTTTTT,CASSEMGAGTGELFF
-,TRBJ2-1,TRBV19,-,TGTGCCAGTAGACCCCCGGGGAGCTCCTACAATGAGCAGTTCTTC,CASRPPGSSYNEQFF
-,TRBJ1-2,TRBV27,TRBD1,TGTGCCAGCAGTTTATTAGGGGGCCCTAACTATGGCTACACCTTC,CASSLLGGPNYGYTF
-,TRBJ1-1,TRBV5-1,-,TGCGCCAGCAGCATCACGGGGGGATCCACTGAAGCTTTCTTT,CASSITGGSTEAFF
-,TRBJ2-7,TRBV28,-,TGTGCCAGCAGAGAACCGGGGGACTCCTACGAGCAGTACTTC,CASREPGDSYEQYF
-,TRBJ2-7,TRBV7-3,TRBD2,TGTGCCAGCAGCCTTGGGACTAGCGGGAGGTACGAGCAGTACTTC,CASSLGTSGRYEQYF
-,TRBJ2-4,TRBV15,-,TGTGCCACCAGCGCAGGGGGACTAGCCAAAAACATTCAGTACTTC,CATSAGGLAKNIQYF
once,TRBJ2-1,TRBV11-2,-,TGTGCCAGCAGCTCGGACAGTCCCTACAATGAGCAGTTCTTC,CASSSDSPYNEQFF
-,TRBJ1-2,TRBV5-1,-,TGCGCCAGCAGCTCCGGGGATGGCTACACCTTC,CASSSGDGYTF
-,TRBJ2-2,TRBV11-3,TRBD2,TGTGCCAGCAGCTGGGCCGGGATAGCGGGAGACACCGGGGAGCTGTTTTTT,CASSWAGIAGDTGELFF
-,TRBJ2-1,TRBV11-1,-,TGTGCCAGCAGCGATCGGTCCTACAATGAGCAGTTCTTC,CASSDRSYNEQFF
-,TRBJ2-7,TRBV7-9,-,TGTGCCAGCAGCTTAGAACAGGGAGGGTACGAGCAGTACTTC,CASSLEQGGYEQYF
once,TRBJ2-3,TRBV27,-,TGTGCCAGCAAAATGGGGACACCAGATACGCAGTATTTT,CASKMGTPDTQYF
-,TRBJ1-5,TRBV10-3,-,TGTGCCATCAGGGGGGAGGATCAGCCCCAGCATTTT,CAIRGEDQPQHF
once,TRBJ2-7,TRBV19,TRBD2,TGTGCCAGTAGTGCGACTAGCGGGGGAACCTACGAGCAGTACTTC,CASSATSGGTYEQYF
-,TRBJ1-5,TRBV2,-,TGTGCCAGCAGCGTTGACAGGAATCAGCCCCAGCATTTT,CASSVDRNQPQHF
-,TRBJ1-5,TRBV28,-,TGTGCCAGCAGCCCTACAGGGTATGGGGGCGGTCAGCCCCAGCATTTT,CASSPTGYGGGQPQHF
once,TRBJ1-5,TRBV28,TRBD1,TGTGCCGGCGCCACCGGGACAGGCAATCAGCCCCAGCATTTT,CAGATGTGNQPQHF
-,TRBJ2-3,TRBV7-6,TRBD2,TGTGCCAGCAGCTTGGACGGGGGGTCCTTCCGCACAGATACGCAGTATTTT,CASSLDGGSFRTDTQYF
-,TRBJ2-7,TRBV21-1,-,TGTGCCAGCCGGCACGGCCGGGGCGAGCAGTACTTC,CASRHGRGEQYF
-,TRBJ1-6,TRBV7-2,-,TGTGCCAGCAGCTTAGATGGGACAAATAATTCACCCCTCCACTTT,CASSLDGTNNSPLHF
-,TRBJ2-4,TRBV27,TRBD1,TGTGCCAGCAGTCCCGTTGACAGGGGTTGGCAGGGTAACATTCAGTACTTC,CASSPVDRGWQGNIQYF
-,TRBJ2-7,TRBV5-1,-,TGCGCCAGCAGCACGACAGAATACTACGAGCAGTACTTC,CASSTTEYYEQYF
-,TRBJ1-2,TRBV28,-,TGTGCCAGCACACTACAGGGTTATGGCTACACCTTC,CASTLQGYGYTF
-,TRBJ1-5,TRBV28,-,TGTGCCAGCAGTTTACCGGGGAGGGTGGGGCAGCCCCAGCATTTT,CASSLPGRVGQPQHF
-,TRBJ1-5,TRBV6-1,-,TGTGCCAGCAGCAGGGGATCCAATCAGCCCCAGCATTTT,CASSRGSNQPQHF